This entry concerns a single T cell receptor beta chain. It has no known antigen specificity. No per-base quality is available; no much larger clone lies one base away. Enrolling through a virtual design, the prospective study's participants ranged in age from roughly 18 to 95 years and lived across around 25 United States geographic areas. In the prospective study, participants were assigned to cohorts based on the clinical history participants reported in a screening survey and a study questionnaire. Each participant in the prospective study had whole blood, serum and a nasopharyngeal or oropharyngeal swab collected by mobile phlebotomists. Prospective study participants could optionally give additional blood draws and questionnaires over an approximately 2-month period. Before DNA extraction, blood samples from the prospective study were shipped at room temperature or frozen. V sheds 0 bases and J sheds 8 bases, leaving 13 bases between their ends. Spanning cysteine to phenylalanine, the CDR3 consists of 14 amino acids. Only the CDR3 region is kept as DNA, spanning 42 bases read in frame from base 1. According to the germline V gene (reference sequence), CDR1 reads PRHDT and CDR2 reads FYEKMQ.

TCRbeta CDR3 regions were amplified from genomic DNA by means of the immunoSEQ Assay, a bias-controlled multiplex PCR. The source study handled its data this way. Nucleated cell counts per sample were estimated from amplification of reference gene primers within the assay. Sequence reads were collapsed and filtered to measure the absolute abundance of every unique TCRbeta CDR3 rearrangement. Productive Simpson clonality was computed per sample as the square root of Simpson's diversity index over productive rearrangements. TCRdb mirrors the immuneACCESS table, restricted to in-frame sequences. Some clones are absent from its copies; in checked studies, under half trace to an unresolved V gene, and the reason for the others is unknown. V, J and clone size are those of that table, while D and trimming were read from the DNA. Present in this sample are roughly 130,000 clones, just under 85% of which were seen just once. Roughly 3.4% of the sample goes to the ten largest clones.

This entry comes from a study of blood T cell repertoires in COVID-19 (dated by TCRdb to 2018 to 2020). Regarding the study in general: Samples covering the acute and convalescent phases of COVID-19 were provided by collaborators in the United States, Italy and Spain. The prospective study material was composed of cDNA or gDNA derived from T cells, B-cell-depleted T cells, or PBMCs. The sample metadata nearly always contained a de-identified subject ID, COVID-19 status, age in years and sex. The dataset comprised deeply sampled blood TCRbeta repertoires from subjects exposed to, actively infected with, or recovered from COVID-19. The repertoires were released in a freely available public database intended as a resource for research on the immune response to SARS-CoV-2. The samples were drawn from the first 160 participants of the ongoing ImmuneRACE study and from 1,254 subjects provided by 6 global collaborators. Where available, HLA class I and class II types were taken from metadata supplied by the sample provider and were not determined by assay-based typing.

Here is what the overall study found, with its caveats: How much clinical and demographic metadata was included differed by source and by participant, and the metadata was provided uncurated.

The sequenced sample was PBMCs or T cells enriched from blood (not recorded which). The sequence links TRBV13 to TRBJ1-2; no D gene is confidently identified. The sequence was collected from a woman aged 45 to 65 with acute COVID-19. Here the CDR3 is given as CASSLGRTPGGYTF. The nucleotides are TGTGCCAGCAGCTTAGGCCGAACCCCCGGGGGCTACACCTTC.